This entry describes one T cell receptor beta chain. The data belong to a study of shared clonotypes between healthy human individuals. Trimming removed 5 bases at V and 0 bases at J, with 16 bases between. Germline V CDR1 and CDR2: MDHEN, SYDVKM. There are 16 residues in the CDR3. The authors distributed each subset's genomic DNA evenly over several immunoSEQ plates. Measured with immunoSEQ multiplex PCR; TCRdb has only the in-frame clones, and not every one. The table records 2 million to 2.5 million clones, 80% to 95% of them present only once. There were only Caucasian adults among the donors, and all lived in Nashville, Tennessee.

V gene TRBV28 combines with J gene TRBJ1-1; TRBD1 might be the D (6 bases). Sequencing input: naive CD4+ T cells from PBMCs. As to subset: CD45RA+ positively selected. The sequence came from a man younger than 35 in good health. Some clones in this sample may be carry-over from other donors' samples. The CDR3 DNA sequence: TGTGCCAGCAGTACCTGGACAGACAGTCTGAACACTGAAGCTTTCTTT. Translating it yields CASSTWTDSLNTEAFF.